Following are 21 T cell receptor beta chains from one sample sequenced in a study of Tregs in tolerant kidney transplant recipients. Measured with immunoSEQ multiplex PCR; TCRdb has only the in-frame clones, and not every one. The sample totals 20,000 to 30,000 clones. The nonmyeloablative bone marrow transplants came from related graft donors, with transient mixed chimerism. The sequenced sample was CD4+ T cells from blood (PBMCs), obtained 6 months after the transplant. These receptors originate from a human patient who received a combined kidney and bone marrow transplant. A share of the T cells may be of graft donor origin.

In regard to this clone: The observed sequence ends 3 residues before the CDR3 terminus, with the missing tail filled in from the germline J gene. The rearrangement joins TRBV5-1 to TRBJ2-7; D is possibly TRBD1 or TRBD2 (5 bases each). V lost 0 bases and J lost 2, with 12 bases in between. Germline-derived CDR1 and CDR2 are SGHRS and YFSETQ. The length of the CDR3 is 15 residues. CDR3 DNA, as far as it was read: TGCGCCAGCAGCTTGGGAGGGGCCAGCACCTACGAG. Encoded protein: CASSLGGASTYE. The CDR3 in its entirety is CASSLGGASTYEQYF.

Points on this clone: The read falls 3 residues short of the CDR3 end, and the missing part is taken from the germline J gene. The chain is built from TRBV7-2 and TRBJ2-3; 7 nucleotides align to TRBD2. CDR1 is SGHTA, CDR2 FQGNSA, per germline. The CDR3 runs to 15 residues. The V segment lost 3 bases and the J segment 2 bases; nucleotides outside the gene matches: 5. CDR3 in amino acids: CASSFGGDYTDTQYF. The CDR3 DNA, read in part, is TGTGCCAGCAGCTTCGGCGGGGACTACACAGATACG. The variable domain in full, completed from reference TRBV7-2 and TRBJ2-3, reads GAGVSQSPSNKVTEKGKDVELRCDPISGHTALYWYRQSLGQGLEFLIYFQGNSAPDKSGLPSDRFSAERTGGSVSTLTIQRTQQEDSAVYLCASSFGGDYTDTQYFGPGTRLTVL.

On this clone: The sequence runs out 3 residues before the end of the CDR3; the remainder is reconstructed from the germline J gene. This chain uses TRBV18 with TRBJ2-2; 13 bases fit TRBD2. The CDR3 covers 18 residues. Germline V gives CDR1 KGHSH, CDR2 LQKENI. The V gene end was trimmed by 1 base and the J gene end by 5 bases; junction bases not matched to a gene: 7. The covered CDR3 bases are TGTGCCAGCTCACCACGAGGACTAGCGGGGGCGCGAACCGGGGAG. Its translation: CASSPRGLAGARTGE. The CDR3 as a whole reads CASSPRGLAGARTGELFF.

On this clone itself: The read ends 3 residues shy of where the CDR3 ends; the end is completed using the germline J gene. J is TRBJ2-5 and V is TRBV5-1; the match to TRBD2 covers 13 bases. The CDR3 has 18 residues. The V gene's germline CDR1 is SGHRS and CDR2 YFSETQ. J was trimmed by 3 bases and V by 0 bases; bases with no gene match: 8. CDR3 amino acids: CASSLGTSGSIGKETQYF. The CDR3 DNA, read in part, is TGCGCCAGCAGCTTGGGGACTAGCGGGAGTATTGGCAAAGAGACC. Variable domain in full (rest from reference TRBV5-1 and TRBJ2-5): KAGVTQTPRYLIKTRGQQVTLSCSPISGHRSVSWYQQTPGQGLQFLFEYFSETQRNKGNFPGRFSGRQFSNSRSEMNVSTLELGDSALYLCASSLGTSGSIGKETQYFGPGTRLLVL.

The chain's CDR3 is CASSLYMQGPYEQYF. The CDR3 DNA, read in part, is TGCGCCAGCAGCTTGTATATGCAGGGGCCCTACGAG. The chain couples TRBV5-1 to TRBJ2-7; tentatively, D is TRBD1 (6 bases). The read terminates 3 residues before the CDR3 end, so the remaining end is supplied by the germline J gene. The CDR3 loop spans 15 amino acids. The V end was cut by 1 base, the J end by 2 bases, with 13 bases between. CDR1 SGHRS and CDR2 YFSETQ come from the germline V gene.

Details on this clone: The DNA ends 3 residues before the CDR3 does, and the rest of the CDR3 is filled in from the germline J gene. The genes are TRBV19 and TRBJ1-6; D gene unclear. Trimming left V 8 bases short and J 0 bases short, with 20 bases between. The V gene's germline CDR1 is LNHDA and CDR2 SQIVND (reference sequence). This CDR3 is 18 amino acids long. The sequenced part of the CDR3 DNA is TGTGCCAGTGCGGAACGGGGAGTTACGAGCTCCTATAATTCACCC. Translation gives CASAERGVTSSYNSP. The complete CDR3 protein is CASAERGVTSSYNSPLHF.

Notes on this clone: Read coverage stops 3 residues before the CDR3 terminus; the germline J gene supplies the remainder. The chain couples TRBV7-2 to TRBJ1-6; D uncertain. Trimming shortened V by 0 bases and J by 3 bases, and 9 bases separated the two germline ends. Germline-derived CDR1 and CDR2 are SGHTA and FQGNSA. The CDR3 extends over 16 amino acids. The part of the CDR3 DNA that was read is TGTGCCAGCAGCTTAGCATCCAGTATCTATAATTCACCC. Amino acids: CASSLASSIYNSP. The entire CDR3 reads CASSLASSIYNSPLHF.

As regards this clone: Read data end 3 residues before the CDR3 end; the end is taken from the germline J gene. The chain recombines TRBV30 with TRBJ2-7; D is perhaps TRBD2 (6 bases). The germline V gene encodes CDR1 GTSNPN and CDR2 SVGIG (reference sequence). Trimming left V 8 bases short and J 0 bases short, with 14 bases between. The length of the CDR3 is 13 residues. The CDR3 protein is CARGGAGSYEQYF. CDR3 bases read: TGTGCCCGAGGCGGAGCGGGCTCCTACGAG.

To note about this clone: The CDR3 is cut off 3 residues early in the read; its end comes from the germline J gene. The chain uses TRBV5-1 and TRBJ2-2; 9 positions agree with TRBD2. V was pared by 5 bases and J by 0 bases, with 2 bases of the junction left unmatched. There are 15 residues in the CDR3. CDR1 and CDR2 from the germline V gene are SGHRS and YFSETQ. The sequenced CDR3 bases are TGCGCCAGCAGGGCGGGAGGGTCGAACACCGGGGAG. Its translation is CASRAGGSNTGE. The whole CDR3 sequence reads CASRAGGSNTGELFF.

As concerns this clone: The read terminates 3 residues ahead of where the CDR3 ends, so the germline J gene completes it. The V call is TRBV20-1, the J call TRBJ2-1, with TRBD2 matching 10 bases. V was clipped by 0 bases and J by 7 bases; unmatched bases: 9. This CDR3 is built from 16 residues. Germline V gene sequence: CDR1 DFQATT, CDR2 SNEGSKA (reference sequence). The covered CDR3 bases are TGCAGTGCTAGAGATCCCAAAGCGGGAGGGGTGAATGAG. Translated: CSARDPKAGGVNE. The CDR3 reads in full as CSARDPKAGGVNEQFF.

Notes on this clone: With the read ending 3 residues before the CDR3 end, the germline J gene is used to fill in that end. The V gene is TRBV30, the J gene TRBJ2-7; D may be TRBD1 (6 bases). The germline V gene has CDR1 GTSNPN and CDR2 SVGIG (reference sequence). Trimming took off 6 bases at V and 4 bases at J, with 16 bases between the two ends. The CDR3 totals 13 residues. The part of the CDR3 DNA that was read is TGTGCCTGTCAGCGGACAGCCCGGTACGAG. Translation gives CACQRTARYE. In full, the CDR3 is CACQRTARYEQYF.

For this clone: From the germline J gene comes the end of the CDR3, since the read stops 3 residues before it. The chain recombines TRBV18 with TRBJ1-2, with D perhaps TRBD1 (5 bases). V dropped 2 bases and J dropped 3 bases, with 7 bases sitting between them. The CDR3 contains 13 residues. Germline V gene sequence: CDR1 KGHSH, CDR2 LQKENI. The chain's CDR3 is CASSPVGDYGYTF. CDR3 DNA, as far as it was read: TGTGCCAGCTCACCAGTAGGGGACTATGGC.

CDR3 DNA (partial): TGTGCCAGCTCACCATCGGACAGGGGGCGAGACATT. This translates into CASSPSDRGRDI. The CDR3 in its entirety is CASSPSDRGRDIQYF. V is TRBV18 and J is TRBJ2-4; 11 bases agree with TRBD1. The read terminates 3 residues before the CDR3 end, so the remaining end is supplied by the germline J gene. The CDR3 spans 15 residues. With V trimmed by 2 bases and J by 8 bases, 5 bases remained unmatched. From germline, CDR1 is KGHSH and CDR2 LQKENI.

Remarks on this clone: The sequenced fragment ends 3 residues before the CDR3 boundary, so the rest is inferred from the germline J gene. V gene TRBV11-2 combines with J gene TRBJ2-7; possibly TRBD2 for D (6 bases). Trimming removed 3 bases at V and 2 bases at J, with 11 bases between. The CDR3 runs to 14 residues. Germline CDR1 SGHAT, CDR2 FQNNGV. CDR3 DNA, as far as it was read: TGTGCCAGCAGCTTCGCAGGGACTGCCTACGAG. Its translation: CASSFAGTAYE. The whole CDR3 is CASSFAGTAYEQYF. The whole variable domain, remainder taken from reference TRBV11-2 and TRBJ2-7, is EAGVAQSPRYKIIEKRQSVAFWCNPISGHATLYWYQQILGQGPKLLIQFQNNGVVDDSQLPKDRFSAERLKGVDSTLKIQPAKLEDSAVYLCASSFAGTAYEQYFGPGTRLTVT.

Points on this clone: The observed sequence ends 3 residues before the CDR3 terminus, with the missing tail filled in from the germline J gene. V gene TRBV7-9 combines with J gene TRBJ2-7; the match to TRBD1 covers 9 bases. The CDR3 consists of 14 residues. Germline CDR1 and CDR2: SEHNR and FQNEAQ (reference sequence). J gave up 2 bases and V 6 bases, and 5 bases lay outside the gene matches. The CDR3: CASSRRTGAYEQYF. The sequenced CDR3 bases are TGTGCCAGCAGTCGTCGGACAGGGGCCTACGAG.

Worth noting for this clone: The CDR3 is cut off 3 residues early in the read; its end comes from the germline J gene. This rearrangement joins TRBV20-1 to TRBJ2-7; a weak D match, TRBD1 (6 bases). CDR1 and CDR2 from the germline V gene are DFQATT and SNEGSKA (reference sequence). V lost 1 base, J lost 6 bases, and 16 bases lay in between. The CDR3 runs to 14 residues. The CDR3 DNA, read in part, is TGCAGTGCTAGAGGGGGGCAGGGTTTGGTCGAG. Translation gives CSARGGQGLVE. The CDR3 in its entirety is CSARGGQGLVEQYF.

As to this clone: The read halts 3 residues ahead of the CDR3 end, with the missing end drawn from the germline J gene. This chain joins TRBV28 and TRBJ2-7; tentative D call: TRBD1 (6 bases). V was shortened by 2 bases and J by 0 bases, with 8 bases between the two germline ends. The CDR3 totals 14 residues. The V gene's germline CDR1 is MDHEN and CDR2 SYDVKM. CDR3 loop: CASSLGGLSYEQYF. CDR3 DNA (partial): TGTGCCAGCAGTTTAGGGGGCCTCTCCTACGAG. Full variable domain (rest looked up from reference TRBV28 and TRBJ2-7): DVKVTQSSRYLVKRTGEKVFLECVQDMDHENMFWYRQDPGLGLRLIYFSYDVKMKEKGDIPEGYSVSREKKERFSLILESASTNQTSMYLCASSLGGLSYEQYFGPGTRLTVT.

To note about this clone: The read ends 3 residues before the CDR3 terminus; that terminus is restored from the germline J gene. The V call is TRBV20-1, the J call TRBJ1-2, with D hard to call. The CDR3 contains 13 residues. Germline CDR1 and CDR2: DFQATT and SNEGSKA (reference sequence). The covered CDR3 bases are TGCAGTGCTAGACGATATCTGAAGGGCGGC. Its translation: CSARRYLKGG. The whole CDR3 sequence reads CSARRYLKGGYTF.

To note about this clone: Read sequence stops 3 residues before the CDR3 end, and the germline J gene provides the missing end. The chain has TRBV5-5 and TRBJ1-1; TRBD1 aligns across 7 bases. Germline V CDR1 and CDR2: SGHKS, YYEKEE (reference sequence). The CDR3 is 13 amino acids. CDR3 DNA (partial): TGTGCCAGCAGCTTGGAAGGGGGCTGGGGA. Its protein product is CASSLEGGWG. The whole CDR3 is CASSLEGGWGAFF.

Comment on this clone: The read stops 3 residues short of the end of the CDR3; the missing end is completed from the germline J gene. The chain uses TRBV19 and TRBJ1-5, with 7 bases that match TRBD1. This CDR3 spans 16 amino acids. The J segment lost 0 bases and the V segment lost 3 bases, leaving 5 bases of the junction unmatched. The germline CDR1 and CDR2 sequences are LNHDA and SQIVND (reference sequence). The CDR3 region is CASSIGQGVSNQPQHF. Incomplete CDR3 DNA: TGTGCCAGTAGTATTGGGCAGGGGGTTAGCAATCAGCCC.

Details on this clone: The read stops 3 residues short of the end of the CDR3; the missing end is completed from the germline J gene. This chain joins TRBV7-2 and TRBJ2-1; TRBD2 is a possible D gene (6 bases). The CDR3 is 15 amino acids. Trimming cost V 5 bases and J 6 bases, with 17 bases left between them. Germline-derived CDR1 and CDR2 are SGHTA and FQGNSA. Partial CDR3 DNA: TGTGCCAGCAGCCTCACCGGACTAAGTATCAATGAG. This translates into CASSLTGLSINE. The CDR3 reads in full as CASSLTGLSINEQFF.